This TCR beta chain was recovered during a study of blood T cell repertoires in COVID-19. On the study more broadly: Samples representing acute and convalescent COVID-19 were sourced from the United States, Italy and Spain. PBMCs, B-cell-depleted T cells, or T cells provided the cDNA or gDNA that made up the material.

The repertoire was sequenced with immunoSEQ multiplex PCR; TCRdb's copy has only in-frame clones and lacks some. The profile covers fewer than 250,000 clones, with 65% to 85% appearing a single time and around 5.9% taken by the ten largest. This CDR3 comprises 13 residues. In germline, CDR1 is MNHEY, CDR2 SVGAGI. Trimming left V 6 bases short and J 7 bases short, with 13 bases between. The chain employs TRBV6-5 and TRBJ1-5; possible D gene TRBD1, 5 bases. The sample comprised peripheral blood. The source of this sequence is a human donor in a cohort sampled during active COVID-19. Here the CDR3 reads CASSRGGAQPQHF. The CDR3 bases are TGTGCCAGCAGCCGGGGGGGAGCCCAGCCCCAGCATTTT.